This TCR beta chain was observed in a study of shared clonotypes between healthy human individuals. Study-wide findings and caveats: Generation probabilities of non-shared clonotypes were lower (relative to those shared by all four donors). Rarefaction showed sorted-subset sequencing was incomplete despite large depth.

On this clone: Its antigen is not known.

Methods used by the authors: ImmunoSEQ junction-only sequences lacked quality scores, so their filtering differed. Only in-frame clones appear in the TCRdb table, and some are missing; sequencing was by immunoSEQ multiplex PCR. D and trimming were read from the DNA, whereas the V and J calls and clone size are those reported in that table. Here the sample spans a few million clones, 85% to 95% being singletons. CDR3 size: 15 residues. The ends were cut back, 3 bases at V and 9 bases at J, with 18 bases in the middle. Germline lookup yields CDR1 KGHSH and CDR2 LQKENI. Sequenced: naive CD4+ T cells from PBMCs. The sample's subset: CD45RA+ positively selected. This clonotype was obtained from a man between 18 and 35 years old in good health. Some clones in this sample may be carry-over from other donors' samples. The chain links TRBV18 to TRBJ2-1, with D hard to call. As DNA, the CDR3 is TGTGCCAGCTCACCTCGCGCACCTATGGCTGGTGAGCAGTTCTTC. The encoded protein is CASSPRAPMAGEQFF. The whole variable domain, remainder taken from reference TRBV18 and TRBJ2-1, is NAGVMQNPRHLVRRRGQEARLRCSPMKGHSHVYWYRQLPEEGLKFMVYLQKENIIDESGMPKERFSAEFPKEGPSILRIQQVVRGDSAAYFCASSPRAPMAGEQFFGPGTRLTVL.